These 14 T cell receptor beta chains were sequenced from one sample in a study of human T cells and chemical hapten exposure. Each CDR3 protein is one row after TCRdb ran MiXCR on the RACE reads. The data hold approximately 79,000 distinct CDR3 sequences, with over 9% observed a single time. Documented time point: patch test 1, 2 weeks after DPC sensitization. The treatment was: therapeutic diphenylcyclopropenone sensitization with weekly scalp DPC. Sequencing used whole blood, obtained in connection with sensitization to the hapten diphenylcyclopropenone (DPC). Receptors were obtained from a woman in her forties or fifties with alopecia areata. Some clones in this sample may be carry-over from other donors' samples.

V gene TRBV5-1 combines with J gene TRBJ2-5, with D hard to call. Trimming cost V 6 bases and J 2 bases, with 5 bases left between them. The CDR3 is made up of 11 amino acids. Germline loops: CDR1 SGHRS, CDR2 YFSETQ. The CDR3: CASNLQETQYF. As DNA, the CDR3 is TGCGCCAGCAACTTACAAGAGACCCAGTACTTC.

This clonotype was detected a few times. V is TRBV11-3 and J is TRBJ1-1; no definite D call. The CDR3 totals 15 residues. Germline assignment: CDR1 SGHNT and CDR2 YENEEA. The CDR3 DNA reads TGTGCTTCCGGCGGGCCCCTGTTCGGGAACACTGAAGCTTTCTTT. This translates into CASGGPLFGNTEAFF. Based on the CDR3 plus reference TRBV11-3 and TRBJ1-1, the full variable domain is EAGVVQSPRYKIIEKKQPVAFWCNPISGHNTLYWYLQNLGQGPELLIRYENEEAVDDSQLPKDRFSAERLKGVDSTLKIQPAELGDSAVYLCASGGPLFGNTEAFFGQGTRLTVV.

V is TRBV5-1 and J is TRBJ2-7, with D possibly TRBD2 on 6 matching bases. Germline CDR1 SGHRS, CDR2 YFSETQ. The CDR3 is made up of 14 amino acids. Trimming cost V 4 bases and J 5 bases, with 16 bases left between them. DNA of the CDR3: TGCGCCAGCAGCACTTCCGGGACTCCAGACGAGCAGTACTTC. It is translated as CASSTSGTPDEQYF.

The V call is TRBV20-1, the J call TRBJ2-7; no definite D call. CDR1 is DFQATT, CDR2 SNEGSKA, per germline (reference sequence). This CDR3 has 14 residues. The V gene lost 1 base and the J gene lost 3 bases, with 13 bases spanning the gap. The CDR3 DNA is TGCAGTGCTAGAGGGACCCTAGTCAACTACGAGCAGTACTTC. It is translated as CSARGTLVNYEQYF.

J is TRBJ2-3 and V is TRBV12-3 or TRBV12-4, with 10 bases that match TRBD1. V shed 3 bases and J 0 bases; nucleotides not matched to a gene: 9. CDR3 size: 18 residues. CDR3 nucleotide sequence: TGTGCCAGCAGTTTGGACAGGGGGGGACTCGGAAGCACAGATACGCAGTATTTT. Translation gives CASSLDRGGLGSTDTQYF.

This clonotype was seen at least ten times. J is TRBJ1-1 and V is TRBV7-2, with TRBD1 matching 8 bases. Trimming at V came to 1 base and at J to 5 bases, leaving 12 bases not matched to a gene. Germline CDR1 reads SGHTA; CDR2 reads FQGNSA. This CDR3 has 17 residues. CDR3: CASSLVARQGAGTEAFF. CDR3 bases: TGTGCCAGCAGCTTAGTGGCTCGGCAGGGGGCGGGAACTGAAGCTTTCTTT.

This clonotype was seen only a few times. The rearrangement joins TRBV11-3 to TRBJ1-6, with D maybe TRBD1 (6 bases). V lost 3 bases to trimming and J lost 7 bases, with 10 bases between them. From germline, CDR1 is SGHNT and CDR2 YENEEA. This CDR3 region has 14 residues. The CDR3, as DNA: TGTGCCAGCAGCTTGACAGGCCCAAATTCACCCCTCCACTTT. Translated, it gives CASSLTGPNSPLHF.

This clonotype turned up a few times. This rearrangement joins TRBV14 to TRBJ2-3; 8 bases line up with TRBD2. Germline CDR1 is SGHDN and CDR2 is FVKESK. V trimming: 0 bases; J trimming: 5 bases; junction bases outside the gene matches: 7. The CDR3 has 16 residues. The CDR3 bases are TGTGCCAGCAGCCAAGATCAAAGAGCGGGAGTAGATACGCAGTATTTT. As protein: CASSQDQRAGVDTQYF.

The sample holds many counts of this clonotype. The chain uses TRBV14 and TRBJ2-1; D not certain. CDR1 is SGHDN, CDR2 FVKESK, per germline. V gave up 1 base and J gave up 10 bases, with 14 bases separating them. CDR3 length equals 14 residues. The CDR3 sequence is CASSQALGQAEQFF. The CDR3 DNA reads as TGTGCCAGCAGCCAAGCATTAGGCCAAGCCGAGCAGTTCTTC.

The chain recombines TRBV11-3 with TRBJ1-1; possibly TRBD1 for D (6 bases). With 0 bases removed from V and 5 bases from J, the gap between germline ends came to 13 bases. Germline CDR1 SGHNT, CDR2 YENEEA. This CDR3 has 15 amino acids. The CDR3 DNA is TGTGCCAGCAGCTTAGATAGAACAGGGACGACTGAAGCTTTCTTT. It is translated as CASSLDRTGTTEAFF.

There are a few counts of this clonotype. This rearrangement joins TRBV6-1 to TRBJ1-5; 12 bases agree with TRBD1. From germline, CDR1 is MNHNS and CDR2 SASEGT. This CDR3 spans 15 amino acids. The V gene end was trimmed by 7 bases and the J gene end by 7 bases; junction bases not matched to a gene: 8. CDR3 amino acids: CASTSGTGGGQPQHF. The CDR3, as DNA: TGTGCCAGCACCTCCGGGACAGGGGGCGGGCAGCCCCAGCATTTT.

This chain joins TRBV11-2 and TRBJ2-7; D not certain. Between the trimmed V and J ends, which lost 0 bases and 2 bases, there was a span of 2 bases. Per the germline V gene, CDR1 is SGHAT and CDR2 is FQNNGV. The CDR3 runs to 12 residues. This chain's CDR3 is CASSLDPYEQYF. CDR3 nucleotide sequence: TGTGCCAGCAGCTTAGACCCCTACGAGCAGTACTTC.

This clonotype was seen many times. The chain has TRBV6-6 and TRBJ2-1, with 8 bases matching TRBD1. V lost 5 bases and J lost 5; bases outside the gene matches: 5. CDR1 is MNHNY and CDR2 is SVGAGI in the germline V gene (reference sequence). This CDR3 has 14 residues. The CDR3 DNA follows: TGTGCCAGCAGTGTCAGGGGGCGCGACAATGAGCAGTTCTTC. Its translation: CASSVRGRDNEQFF.

A few counts support this clonotype. The rearrangement uses TRBV5-4 and TRBJ2-5, with D perhaps TRBD2 (5 bases). Germline lookup yields CDR1 SGHNT and CDR2 YYREEE (reference sequence). The V gene lost 4 bases and the J gene lost 2 bases, with 9 bases spanning the gap. CDR3 length: 13 amino acids. DNA for the CDR3: TGTGCCAGCAGCCCAACTAGTCAAGAGACCCAGTACTTC. Amino acids: CASSPTSQETQYF. The variable domain in full, with the rest retrieved from reference TRBV5-4 and TRBJ2-5, is ETGVTQSPTHLIKTRGQQVTLRCSSQSGHNTVSWYQQALGQGPQFIFQYYREEENGRGNFPPRFSGLQFPNYSSELNVNALELDDSALYLCASSPTSQETQYFGPGTRLLVL.